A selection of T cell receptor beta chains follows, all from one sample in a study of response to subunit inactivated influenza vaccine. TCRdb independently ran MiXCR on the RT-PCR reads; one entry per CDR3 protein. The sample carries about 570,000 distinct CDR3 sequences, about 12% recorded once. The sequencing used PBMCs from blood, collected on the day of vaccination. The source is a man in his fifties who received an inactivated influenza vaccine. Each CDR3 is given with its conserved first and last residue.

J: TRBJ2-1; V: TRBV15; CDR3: CATSRAYNEQFF
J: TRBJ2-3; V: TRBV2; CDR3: CASSVQGLSTDTQYF
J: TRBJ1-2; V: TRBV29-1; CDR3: CSVATGANYGYTF
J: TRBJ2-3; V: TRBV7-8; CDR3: CASSSPLGQGKSTDTQYF
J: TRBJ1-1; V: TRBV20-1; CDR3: CSARATRSATEAFF
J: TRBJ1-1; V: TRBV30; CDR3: CAWSVLGGEAFF
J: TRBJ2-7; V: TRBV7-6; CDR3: CASSLAGRVESYEQYF
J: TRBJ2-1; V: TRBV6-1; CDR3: CASSRPTSGSYNEQFF
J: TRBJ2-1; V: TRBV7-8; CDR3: CASSPHRGGGTVNEQFF
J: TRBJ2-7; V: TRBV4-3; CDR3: CASSPRDRGLNEQYF